A single T cell receptor beta chain is shown here with its context. This sample stems from a study of Ad26.COV2.S vaccination and SARS-CoV-2 variants. The germline V gene encodes CDR1 SGHAT and CDR2 FQDESV (reference sequence). Between the trimmed V and J ends, which lost 4 bases and 6 bases, there was a span of 14 bases. The CDR3 is 14 residues long. Profiled with immunoSEQ multiplex PCR; TCRdb holds only in-frame clones, not every one. Of fewer than 400,000 clones in the sample, 70% to 90% were seen once. Treatment defined: some 20 received Ad26.COV2.S at low or high dose, single or two shots; about 5 received placebo; per-sample allocation not given. Each sample was drawn 63 days after the first injection (of vaccine or placebo).

Material: peripheral blood, obtained in a trial of Ad26.COV2.S vaccine versus placebo. The chain combines TRBV11-1 with TRBJ2-3; the D is unclear. The clonotype originates from a person between 18 and 60 years old who received the Ad26.COV2.S COVID-19 vaccine or a placebo. The CDR3 loop reads CASSSGGSMDTQYF. CDR3 nucleotides: TGTGCCAGCAGCTCGGGCGGCAGTATGGATACGCAGTATTTT.